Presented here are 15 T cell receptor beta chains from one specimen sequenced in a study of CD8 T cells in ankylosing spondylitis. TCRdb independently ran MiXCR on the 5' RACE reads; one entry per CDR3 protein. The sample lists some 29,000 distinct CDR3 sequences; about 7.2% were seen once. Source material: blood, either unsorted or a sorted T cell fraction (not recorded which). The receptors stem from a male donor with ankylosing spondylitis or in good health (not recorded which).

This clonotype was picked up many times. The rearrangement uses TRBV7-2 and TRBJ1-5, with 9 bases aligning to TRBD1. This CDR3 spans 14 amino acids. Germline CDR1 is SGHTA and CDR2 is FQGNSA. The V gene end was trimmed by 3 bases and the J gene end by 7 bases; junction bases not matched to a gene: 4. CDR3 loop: CASSLGQGEQPQHF. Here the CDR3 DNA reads TGTGCCAGCAGCTTGGGACAGGGAGAACAGCCCCAGCATTTT.

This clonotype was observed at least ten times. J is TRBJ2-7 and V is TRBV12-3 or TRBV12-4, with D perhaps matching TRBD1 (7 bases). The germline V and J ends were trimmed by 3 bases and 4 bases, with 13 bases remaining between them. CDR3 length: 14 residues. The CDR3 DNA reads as TGTGCCAGCAGTTTGGGCCAGGGGGGATACGAGCAGTACTTC. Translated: CASSLGQGGYEQYF.

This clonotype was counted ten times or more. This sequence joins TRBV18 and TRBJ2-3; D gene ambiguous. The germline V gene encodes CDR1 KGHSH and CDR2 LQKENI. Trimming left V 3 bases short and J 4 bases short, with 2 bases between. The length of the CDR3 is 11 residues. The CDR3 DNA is TGTGCCAGCTCACCGGCAGATACGCAGTATTTT. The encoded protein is CASSPADTQYF. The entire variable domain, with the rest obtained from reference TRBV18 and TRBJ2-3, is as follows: NAGVMQNPRHLVRRRGQEARLRCSPMKGHSHVYWYRQLPEEGLKFMVYLQKENIIDESGMPKERFSAEFPKEGPSILRIQQVVRGDSAAYFCASSPADTQYFGPGTRLTVL.

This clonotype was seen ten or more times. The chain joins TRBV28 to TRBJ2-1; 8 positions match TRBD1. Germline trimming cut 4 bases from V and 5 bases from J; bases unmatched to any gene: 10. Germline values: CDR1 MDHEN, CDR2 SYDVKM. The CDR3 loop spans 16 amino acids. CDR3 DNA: TGTGCCAGCAGTTCCTCCGGGACAGGCCTAAACAATGAGCAGTTCTTC. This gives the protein CASSSSGTGLNNEQFF.

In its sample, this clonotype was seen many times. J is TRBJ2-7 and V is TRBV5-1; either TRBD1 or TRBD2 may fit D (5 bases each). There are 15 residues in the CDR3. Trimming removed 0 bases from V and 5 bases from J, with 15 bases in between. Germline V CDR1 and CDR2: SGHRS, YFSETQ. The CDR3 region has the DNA TGCGCCAGCAGCTTGGAAGGGACCGACATCGACGAGCAGTACTTC. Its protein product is CASSLEGTDIDEQYF.

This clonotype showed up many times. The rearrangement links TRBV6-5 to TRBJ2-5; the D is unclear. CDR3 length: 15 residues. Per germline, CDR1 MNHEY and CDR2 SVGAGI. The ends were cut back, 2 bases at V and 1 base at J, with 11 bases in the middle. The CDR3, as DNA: TGTGCCAGCAGTTACGGTTCAGTCATCCAAGAGACCCAGTACTTC. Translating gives CASSYGSVIQETQYF.

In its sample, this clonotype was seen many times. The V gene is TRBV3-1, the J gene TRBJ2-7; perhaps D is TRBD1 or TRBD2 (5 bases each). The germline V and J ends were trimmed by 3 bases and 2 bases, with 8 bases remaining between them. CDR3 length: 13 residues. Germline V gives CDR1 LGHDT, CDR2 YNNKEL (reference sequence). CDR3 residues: CASSHRGAYEQYF. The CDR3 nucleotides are TGTGCCAGCAGCCATCGGGGCGCCTACGAGCAGTACTTC.

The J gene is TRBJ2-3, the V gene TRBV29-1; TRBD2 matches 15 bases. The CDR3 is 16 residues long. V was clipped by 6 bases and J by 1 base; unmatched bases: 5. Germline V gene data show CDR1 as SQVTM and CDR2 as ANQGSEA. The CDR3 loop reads CSVEGLAGGGTDTQYF. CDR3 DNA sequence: TGCAGCGTCGAGGGACTAGCGGGAGGAGGCACAGATACGCAGTATTTT.

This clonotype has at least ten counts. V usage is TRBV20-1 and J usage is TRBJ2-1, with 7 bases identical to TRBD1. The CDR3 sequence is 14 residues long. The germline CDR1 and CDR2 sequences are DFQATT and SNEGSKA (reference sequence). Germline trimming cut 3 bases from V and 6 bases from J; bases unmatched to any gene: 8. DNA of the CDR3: TGCAGTGCTAGCCAGGGGGTATCGGGCAATGAGCAGTTCTTC. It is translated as CSASQGVSGNEQFF.

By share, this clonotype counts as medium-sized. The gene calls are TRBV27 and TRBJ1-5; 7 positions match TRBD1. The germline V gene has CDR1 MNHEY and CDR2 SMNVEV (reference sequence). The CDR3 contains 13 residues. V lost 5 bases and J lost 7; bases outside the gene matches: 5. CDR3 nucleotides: TGTGCCAGCAGTGACAGGGTCAACCAGCCCCAGCATTTT. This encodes CASSDRVNQPQHF.

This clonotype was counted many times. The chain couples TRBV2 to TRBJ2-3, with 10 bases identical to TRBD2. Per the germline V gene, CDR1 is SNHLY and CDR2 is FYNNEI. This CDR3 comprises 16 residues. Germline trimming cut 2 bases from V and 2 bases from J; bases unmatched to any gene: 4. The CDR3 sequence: CASSESLAGATDTQYF. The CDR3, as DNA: TGTGCCAGCAGTGAAAGTCTAGCGGGAGCCACAGATACGCAGTATTTT.

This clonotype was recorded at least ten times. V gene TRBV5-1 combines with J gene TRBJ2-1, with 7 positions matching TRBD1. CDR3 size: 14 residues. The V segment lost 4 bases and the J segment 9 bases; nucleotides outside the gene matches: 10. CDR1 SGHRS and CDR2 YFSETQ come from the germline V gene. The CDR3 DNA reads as TGCGCCAGCAGCATTACAGGGGATAAGGGTGAGCAGTTCTTC. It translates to CASSITGDKGEQFF.

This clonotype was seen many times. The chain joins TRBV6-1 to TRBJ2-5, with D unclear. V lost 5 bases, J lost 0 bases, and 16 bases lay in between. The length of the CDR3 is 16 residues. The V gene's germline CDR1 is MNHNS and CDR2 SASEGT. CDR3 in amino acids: CASSPTTGPYQETQYF. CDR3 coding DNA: TGTGCCAGCAGTCCAACCACCGGACCGTACCAAGAGACCCAGTACTTC.

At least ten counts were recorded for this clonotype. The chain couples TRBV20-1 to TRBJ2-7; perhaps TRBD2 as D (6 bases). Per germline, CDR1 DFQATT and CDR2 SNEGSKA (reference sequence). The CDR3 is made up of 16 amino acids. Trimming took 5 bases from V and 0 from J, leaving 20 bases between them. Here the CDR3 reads CSALKLVAAFSYEQYF. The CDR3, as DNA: TGCAGTGCTTTGAAATTGGTAGCGGCATTCTCCTACGAGCAGTACTTC.

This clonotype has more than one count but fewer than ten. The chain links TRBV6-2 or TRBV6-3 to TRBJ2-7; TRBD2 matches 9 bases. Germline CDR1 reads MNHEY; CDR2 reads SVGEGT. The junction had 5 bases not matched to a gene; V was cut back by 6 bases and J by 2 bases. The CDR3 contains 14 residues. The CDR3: CASRYSGSAYEQYF. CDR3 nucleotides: TGTGCCAGCAGATATAGCGGGAGCGCCTACGAGCAGTACTTC.